This T cell receptor beta chain is drawn from a study of T cells in Graves' hyperthyroidism and ophthalmopathy (dated by TCRdb to between 2018 and 2021). As for the study more broadly: Peripheral blood was sampled at the time of initial diagnosis, prior to any treatment. To identify TCR V-J signatures that set the groups apart, the researchers used a discovery cohort of 90 to 100 patients, made up of 43 with Graves' ophthalmopathy and some 60 with stable Graves' hyperthyroidism. Prospective prediction of ophthalmopathy was tested in an independent validation cohort consisting of 18 hyperthyroidism patients and about 17 patients who later progressed to ophthalmopathy. The 90 to 100 discovery patients were randomly divided into training and test sets at a 7:3 ratio. The study also compared thyroid tissue and blood T-cell repertoires from about 6 Graves' hyperthyroidism patients. Once sampling was done, hyperthyroidism patients were given methimazole at a starting dose of 30 mg daily, whereas ophthalmopathy patients were given high-dose intravenous methylprednisolone. The paper describes TCR Vbeta CDR3 sequencing of 130 to 150 peripheral blood samples, made up of under 50 ophthalmopathy patients, roughly 75 hyperthyroidism patients and approximately 17 progressor patients.

Comment on this clonotype: This clone's antigen is unknown. No base qualities exist here, and no much larger clone lies one base off it.

Overall study results and their limits: Ophthalmopathy was separated from stable hyperthyroidism by a 13 V-J signature model, with about 86% sensitivity and approximately 81% specificity obtained in cross-validation and 80%/75% obtained in testing. In validation, the model predicted progression to ophthalmopathy with approximately 70% sensitivity and approximately 78% specificity, a median of about 6 months before onset. Sample size was not statistically predetermined, and blinding of investigators to group allocation was not performed. Most expanded thyroid clonotypes (frequency above 0.001) were also found in blood, which suggests that blood repertoires may mirror thyroid immune responses.

TCR beta CDR3 regions were amplified from RNA transcripts. For the first round of RT-PCR on the TCR CDR3, the HTBI primer set was used together with the Qiagen OneStep RT-PCR kit. Libraries were constructed in a second round of multiplex PCR, after which size selection and purification were performed. The libraries were sequenced on an Illumina HiSeq2000 using paired-end 100 bp reads. The study's own analysis went as follows. SOAPnuke was used to process the raw data, removing reads that contained adapters or uncalled bases, had a mean Phred below 15, or lacked an exact match to the constant primer or identifier. High-quality paired reads were merged with COPE v1.2.5, and unique nucleotide sequences were defined as clonotypes. MiTCR v1.1 was used to align clonotypes to the IMGT TRBV, TRBD and TRBJ reference segments. Analysis was restricted to V-J combinations with a frequency above 0.0001, which covered just over 98% of repertoires. The TCS score was defined as the ratio of F50 (clonal expansion) to E x V (chaos), calculated using BLOSUM62-based TCRdist between CDR3 peptides within each V-J. Welch's t-statistics and random forest reduced 500 to 550 V-J features to roughly 13, which were used in a naive Bayes classifier (R e1071). TCRdb reworked the public reads: Q25 trimming with fastp, MiXCR clone assembly, productive beta chains retained. Rows merge per CDR3 protein into single entries with the most common DNA and genes. The V and J calls reflect TCRdb's pipeline rather than the authors' work. The sample data list hundreds of thousands of distinct CDR3 sequences, and over 12% of these were observed just once. Over 25% of the sample goes to the ten largest clones.

Ophthalmopathy patients had moderately to severely active disease, Clinical Activity Score of at least 3, NOSPECS grade of at least 4, and duration under 3 months. Exclusion was applied to patients with uncontrolled infections, other autoimmune diseases, pregnancy or lactation. Diagnoses were established on the basis of clinical symptoms, serum thyroxine and TRAb, thyroid ultrasound, and orbital computed tomography. PBMCs were isolated from about 9.2 ml of fresh peripheral blood by Ficoll-Paque density gradient centrifugation. Trizol reagent was used to extract total RNA, and RNA quality was then checked on an Agilent 2100 Bioanalyzer. From cysteine to phenylalanine, the CDR3 is 14 amino acids long. The CDR3 DNA has 42 bases and is translated from base 1. After removal of 9 bases from V and 4 bases from J, the junction retains 10 bases not matched to a gene. From the germline V gene (reference sequence), CDR1 is SEHNR and CDR2 is FQNEAQ.

The TCR comes from a man between 50 and 59 years old with Graves' ophthalmopathy. Sequenced input: blood. This chain is built from TRBV7-9 and TRBJ2-3, and TRBD2 matches 7 of the central bases. The DNA sequence follows: TGTGCCAGAAGCGGGAATACGTCTGCAGATACGCAGTATTTT. Translated, this gives CARSGNTSADTQYF.